The 20 T cell receptor beta chains reported below all come from one sample, sequenced in a study of blood T cell repertoires in COVID-19. Using immunoSEQ multiplex PCR, the repertoire was profiled, and TCRdb retains in-frame clones only, with some absent. Of more than 200,000 clones in the sample, 80% to 90% are singletons; the top ten hold approximately 2.5%. The sequencing input was peripheral blood. Every receptor here comes from a man aged 25 to 40 with COVID-19, enrolled during active disease.

The gene calls are TRBV2 and TRBJ2-3; D perhaps matches TRBD1 (6 bases). Germline CDR1 reads SNHLY; CDR2 reads FYNNEI. CDR3 length equals 16 residues. Trimming took 5 bases from V and 1 from J, leaving 16 bases between them. Here the CDR3 reads CASSPQGLGRTDTQYF. The CDR3 DNA follows: TGTGCCAGCAGTCCACAGGGCTTAGGGCGCACAGATACGCAGTATTTT.

This chain joins TRBV19 and TRBJ1-3, with 8 positions matching TRBD1. Germline assignment: CDR1 LNHDA and CDR2 SQIVND (reference sequence). The V segment lost 7 bases and the J segment 3 bases; nucleotides outside the gene matches: 8. CDR3 length: 15 residues. The CDR3 loop reads CASTSDRGDGNTIYF. For the CDR3, the DNA is TGTGCCAGTACCTCCGACAGGGGCGATGGAAACACCATATATTTT.

The V and J genes are TRBV6-5 and TRBJ1-4; possible D gene TRBD1, 5 bases. Germline V gene data show CDR1 as MNHEY and CDR2 as SVGAGI. The CDR3 has 14 amino acids. V shed 5 bases and J shed 5 bases, with 12 bases lying between them. For the CDR3, the DNA is TGTGCCAGCAGTAGGACACCGGCGAATGAAAAACTGTTTTTT. It codes for CASSRTPANEKLFF.

Here the CDR3 reads CASSPDSSNYGYTF. Written as DNA, the CDR3 is TGTGCCAGCTCACCGGACAGCTCTAACTATGGCTACACCTTC. The chain recombines TRBV18 with TRBJ1-2; possibly TRBD1 for D (6 bases). Germline V gives CDR1 KGHSH, CDR2 LQKENI. Trimming left V 3 bases short and J 0 bases short, with 8 bases between. CDR3 length equals 14 residues.

On this clone itself: The sample contains more than one DNA sequence encoding this CDR3. The rearrangement joins TRBV5-1 to TRBJ2-1; 8 bases fit TRBD2. Trimming took 0 bases from V and 3 from J; bases not matched to a gene: 5. The CDR3 extends over 16 amino acids. Germline V lookup: CDR1 SGHRS, CDR2 YFSETQ. The CDR3 DNA sequence: TGCGCCAGCAGCTTGGCCGGGCTAGCGGGCTACAATGAGCAGTTCTTC. Amino acids: CASSLAGLAGYNEQFF.

V gene TRBV7-7 combines with J gene TRBJ1-3, with a tentative D call TRBD1 (5 bases). Trimming pared 5 bases from V and 4 bases from J, leaving 15 bases between. The CDR3 extends over 15 amino acids. Germline loops: CDR1 SSHAT, CDR2 FNYEAQ (reference sequence). CDR3 in amino acids: CASSPTTGGGNTIYF. The CDR3 nucleotides read TGTGCCAGCAGCCCTACAACAGGCGGCGGAAACACCATATATTTT.

The chain is built from TRBV3-1 (or the pseudogene TRBV3-2) and TRBJ1-6; TRBD1 might be the D (5 bases). Germline V lookup: CDR1 LGHDT, CDR2 YNNKEL (reference sequence). The CDR3 is 15 amino acids. Deletions cut 0 bases from V and 10 bases from J, with 13 bases between. The chain's CDR3 is CASSQDQGRGSPLHF. DNA for the CDR3: TGTGCCAGCAGCCAAGATCAAGGGAGGGGCTCACCCCTCCACTTT.

V is TRBV28 and J is TRBJ1-3; TRBD1 matches at 8 bases. Germline-derived CDR1 and CDR2 are MDHEN and SYDVKM. The CDR3 sequence is 16 residues long. The V and J ends lost 5 bases and 2 bases, in that order; junction bases with no gene match: 8. CDR3 sequence reads: CASSRLDRAPGNTIYF. For the CDR3, the DNA is TGTGCCAGCAGTCGGTTGGACAGGGCCCCTGGAAACACCATATATTTT.

The V gene is TRBV11-2, the J gene TRBJ1-4; TRBD1 matches at 10 bases. Trimming took 3 bases from V and 5 from J; bases not matched to a gene: 6. CDR3 length equals 16 residues. Germline assignment: CDR1 SGHAT and CDR2 FQNNGV. The CDR3 coding sequence is TGTGCCAGCAGCTTCACTAGGACAGGGGGGAATGAAAAACTGTTTTTT. Its protein is CASSFTRTGGNEKLFF.

The rearrangement links TRBV2 to TRBJ2-4, with 11 bases aligning to TRBD2. The germline CDR1 and CDR2 sequences are SNHLY and FYNNEI. With 4 bases clipped from V and 6 bases from J, the junction kept 2 bases outside the gene matches. The CDR3 spans 14 residues. CDR3: CASSASGGRNIQYF. The CDR3 nucleotides are TGTGCCAGCAGTGCTAGCGGGGGGAGAAACATTCAGTACTTC.

V usage is TRBV6-5 and J usage is TRBJ1-1; weak D call: TRBD1 (6 bases). Germline V gene lookup returns CDR1 MNHEY and CDR2 SVGAGI. The V end was cut by 6 bases, the J end by 0 bases, with 14 bases between. This CDR3 spans 15 amino acids. The CDR3 nucleotides read TGTGCCAGCAGCTTACAGGGACAATTGAACACTGAAGCTTTCTTT. It translates to CASSLQGQLNTEAFF.

The V gene is TRBV7-9, the J gene TRBJ2-7; 9 nucleotides match TRBD2. V dropped 4 bases and J dropped 2; count of bases not matched to a gene: 6. The CDR3 covers 15 residues. CDR1 and CDR2 from the germline V gene are SEHNR and FQNEAQ (reference sequence). CDR3 sequence (DNA): TGTGCCAGCAGCTCCGGGACTAGCTTTACCTACGAGCAGTACTTC. The encoded protein is CASSSGTSFTYEQYF. Full variable domain (missing parts from reference TRBV7-9 and TRBJ2-7): DTGVSQNPRHKITKRGQNVTFRCDPISEHNRLYWYRQTLGQGPEFLTYFQNEAQLEKSRLLSDRFSAERPKGSFSTLEIQRTEQGDSAMYLCASSSGTSFTYEQYFGPGTRLTVT.

On this clone: The sample contains more than one DNA sequence encoding this CDR3. V and J are TRBV28 and TRBJ2-7, with D possibly matching TRBD2 (5 bases). Germline loops: CDR1 MDHEN, CDR2 SYDVKM. The CDR3 loop spans 16 amino acids. V lost 4 bases and J lost 0, with 16 bases in between. CDR3 residues: CASSSPGTGSSYEQYF. The CDR3 bases are TGTGCCAGCAGTTCCCCTGGTACGGGAAGCTCCTACGAGCAGTACTTC.

CDR3: CASSIRVNEQYF. The DNA for the CDR3 is TGTGCCAGCAGCATCAGGGTTAACGAGCAGTACTTC. V and J are TRBV5-6 and TRBJ2-7; a possible D gene is TRBD1 (5 bases). V lost 4 bases to trimming and J lost 5 bases, with 10 bases between them. Germline V gene data show CDR1 as SGHDT and CDR2 as YYEEEE. The CDR3 runs to 12 residues.

The V and J genes are TRBV12-3 or TRBV12-4 and TRBJ2-5; 7 bases fit TRBD1. After removal of 3 bases from V and 5 bases from J, the junction contained 3 bases not matched to a gene. The CDR3 covers 13 residues. CDR3 DNA sequence: TGTGCCAGCAGTTTTTACAGGGGTGAGACCCAGTACTTC. It codes for CASSFYRGETQYF.

The CDR3 DNA reads TGTGCCAGCAGCTTAGTGTCGGGACTAGCTTCGAATGAGCAGTTCTTC. It yields the protein CASSLVSGLASNEQFF. The chain uses TRBV7-2 and TRBJ2-1, with 9 bases identical to TRBD2. This CDR3 is 16 amino acids long. V lost 1 base and J lost 7; bases outside the gene matches: 8. CDR1 is SGHTA and CDR2 is FQGNSA in the germline V gene.

The CDR3 nucleotides read TGTGCCAGTAAAACCGGGGGGCATCAGCCCCAGCATTTT. This codes for CASKTGGHQPQHF. The chain couples TRBV19 to TRBJ1-5; D may be TRBD1 (6 bases). The CDR3 loop spans 13 amino acids. The V gene lost 7 bases and the J gene lost 5 bases, with 12 bases spanning the gap. Germline-derived CDR1 and CDR2 are LNHDA and SQIVND (reference sequence).

The chain couples TRBV7-2 to TRBJ2-2; D not resolved. Germline lookup yields CDR1 SGHTA and CDR2 FQGNSA. The V end lost 6 bases, the J end lost 1 base, and 12 bases lay between the germline ends. CDR3 length equals 15 residues. CDR3 region: CASSGQPQNTGELFF. In nucleotides, the CDR3 is TGTGCCAGCAGTGGCCAACCCCAGAACACCGGGGAGCTGTTTTTT.

V is TRBV11-2 and J is TRBJ2-5, with D possibly matching TRBD1 (5 bases). Germline V lookup: CDR1 SGHAT, CDR2 FQNNGV. V was trimmed by 5 bases and J by 7 bases, leaving 17 bases between them. This CDR3 spans 14 amino acids. CDR3 sequence (DNA): TGTGCCAGCAGCCACACGGTCCAGACAGTGACCCAGTACTTC. Its protein product is CASSHTVQTVTQYF.

The chain links TRBV11-2 to TRBJ2-1; D not resolved. V was clipped by 1 base and J by 3 bases, with 10 bases between them. CDR1 SGHAT and CDR2 FQNNGV come from the germline V gene. The CDR3 length is 15 residues. The DNA of the CDR3 is TGTGCCAGCAGCTTAGGTGACACTTACTACAATGAGCAGTTCTTC. Translation gives CASSLGDTYYNEQFF.